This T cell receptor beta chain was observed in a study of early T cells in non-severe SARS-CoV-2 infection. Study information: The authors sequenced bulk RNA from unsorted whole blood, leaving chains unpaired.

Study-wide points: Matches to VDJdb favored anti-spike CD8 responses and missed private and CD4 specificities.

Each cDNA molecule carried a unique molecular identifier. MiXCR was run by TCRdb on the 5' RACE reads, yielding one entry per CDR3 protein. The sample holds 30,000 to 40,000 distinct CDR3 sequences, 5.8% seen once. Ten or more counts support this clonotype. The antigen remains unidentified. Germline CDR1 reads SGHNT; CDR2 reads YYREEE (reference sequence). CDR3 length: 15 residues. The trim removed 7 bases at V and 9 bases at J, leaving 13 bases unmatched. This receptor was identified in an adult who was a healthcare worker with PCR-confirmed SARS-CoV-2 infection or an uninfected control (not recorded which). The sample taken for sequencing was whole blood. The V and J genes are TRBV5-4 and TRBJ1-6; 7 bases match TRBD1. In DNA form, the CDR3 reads TGTGCCAGCTCCCGGCAGGGGGAAGTGCGTTCACCCCTCCACTTT. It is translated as CASSRQGEVRSPLHF.